This T cell receptor beta chain was sequenced in a study of blood T cell repertoires in COVID-19 (dated by TCRdb to about 2020). Some background on the complete study: Samples covering the acute and convalescent phases of COVID-19 were provided by collaborators in the United States, Italy and Spain. A freely available public database, intended as a resource for researchers studying the immune response to SARS-CoV-2, is where the repertoires were released. Samples were obtained from the ongoing ImmuneRACE study (first 160 participants) and from 1,254 subjects provided by 6 global collaborators. The dataset comprised deeply sampled blood TCRbeta repertoires from subjects exposed to, actively infected with, or recovered from COVID-19. Where available, HLA class I and class II types were obtained from metadata supplied by the sample provider rather than from assay-based typing. Nearly every sample came with metadata listing a de-identified subject ID, COVID-19 status, age in years and sex. The prospective study material was composed of cDNA or gDNA derived from T cells, B-cell-depleted T cells, or PBMCs. Points the paper makes about the study in general: How much clinical and demographic metadata was included differed by source and by participant, and the metadata was provided uncurated.

Deletion took 2 bases off V and 8 bases off J, with a span of 12 bases between the germline ends. CDR1 and CDR2, per the germline V gene (reference sequence), are GTSNPN and SVGIG. The CDR3 runs 13 amino acids, cysteine and phenylalanine included. Kept here is only the CDR3 DNA, which spans 39 bases and is read in frame from base 1. TCRbeta CDR3 regions were amplified from genomic DNA using the immunoSEQ Assay, a bias-controlled multiplex PCR. For the original study's pipeline: The number of nucleated cells in each sample was estimated from the amplification of reference gene primers within the assay. To quantify the absolute abundance of each unique TCRbeta CDR3 rearrangement, sequence reads were collapsed and filtered. Productive Simpson clonality was computed per sample as the square root of Simpson's diversity index over productive rearrangements. The clones in this table, taken by TCRdb from immuneACCESS, are in-frame only. Not every clone is retained; where verified, under half of the shortfall comes from an unresolved V gene, and the cause of the rest is unknown. Clone size and the V and J calls come from that table; the DNA yielded D and trimming. The sample contains some 130,000 clones, around 88% of them found a single time. The top ten clones comprise 10% of the sample.

In the case of this clone: This receptor's antigen is unknown. Base qualities are missing; no much larger clone stands one base away.

Each collaborating institution followed its own protocols to collect whole blood in K2EDTA tubes. For TCRbeta analysis, collaborators shipped samples in one of three forms: frozen whole blood, isolated PBMCs, or DNA extracted from either of those sample types. The chain was built from TRBV30 and TRBJ1-4; the D gene is perhaps TRBD1, on 5 matching bases. The sequenced sample consisted of peripheral blood. This receptor was obtained from a man in his fifties or sixties with acute or convalescent COVID-19. The CDR3 in this case is CAWSRQGGEKLFF. The base sequence is TGTGCCTGGAGTAGGCAGGGTGGAGAAAAACTGTTTTTT.